The source of this TCR beta chain is a study of cytomegalovirus exposure and HLA in healthy donors. PCR was performed using 60 Vbeta and 13 Jbeta primers. The method was immunoSEQ multiplex PCR; TCRdb's version includes in-frame clones alone and lacks a portion of them. The data contain just over 80,000 clones, 60% to 85% of them singletons. This clone was seen a few times. The germline V gene encodes CDR1 SNHLY and CDR2 FYNNEI. The length of the CDR3 is 12 residues. V lost 6 bases and J 6 bases, leaving 10 bases between the germline ends. The genes are TRBV2 and TRBJ2-3, with unresolved D. The sequenced sample was PBMCs. The clonotype comes from a man aged 18 to 35 in good health and CMV-seropositive. CDR3 sequence reads: CASRERADTQYF. In DNA, the CDR3 is TGTGCCAGCAGGGAAAGAGCGGATACGCAGTATTTT.